The 20 T cell receptor beta chains in this list originate from one sample, sequenced in a study of metastatic and nonmetastatic thyroid tumors. Not a single patient had been given any form of treatment at any point before undergoing thyroid surgery. TCRdb re-called clones via MiXCR from the PCR reads. The sample has over 10,000 clones, 25% to 35% seen once; the top ten hold over 9.5%. The specimen sequenced was tumor tissue. Source of these receptors: a female donor with papillary thyroid cancer or a benign thyroid nodule (not recorded which). Some clones in this sample may be carry-over from other donors' samples.

By share, this clone ranks as large (0.1 to 1%). The chain links TRBV14 to TRBJ2-7, with D tentatively TRBD1 (6 bases). CDR3 length equals 12 residues. V was clipped by 5 bases and J by 3 bases, with 8 bases between them. Germline V gives CDR1 SGHDN, CDR2 FVKESK. Written as DNA, the CDR3 is TGTGCCAGCAGCGTAGGGGGCTACGAGCAGTACTTC. It specifies CASSVGGYEQYF.

This clone was observed at least ten times. The rearrangement uses TRBV6-6 and TRBJ2-3; D call uncertain. The V gene lost 0 bases and the J gene lost 6 bases, with 13 bases spanning the gap. The CDR3 covers 15 residues. Germline V gene sequence: CDR1 MNHNY, CDR2 SVGAGI (reference sequence). The CDR3 DNA reads TGTGCCAGCAGTTACTCATCTGGAGCTTCCGATACGCAGTATTTT. Translation gives CASSYSSGASDTQYF.

In this sample, this clone turned up a few times. The CDR3 protein is CASTKTGGAWGYTF. CDR3 DNA sequence: TGTGCCAGCACCAAGACAGGGGGCGCTTGGGGTTACACCTTC. The gene calls are TRBV28 and TRBJ1-2; 10 bases line up with TRBD1. CDR1 MDHEN and CDR2 SYDVKM come from the germline V gene. The CDR3 has 14 residues. With V trimmed by 7 bases and J by 11 bases, 13 bases remained unmatched.

This clone turned up a few times. The chain has TRBV27 and TRBJ1-1; D is possibly TRBD1 (6 bases). Germline V gives CDR1 MNHEY, CDR2 SMNVEV (reference sequence). The length of the CDR3 is 14 residues. Trimming removed 3 bases at V and 2 bases at J, with 10 bases between. The CDR3 spells CASSLTGYNTEAFF. The CDR3 DNA is TGTGCCAGCAGTTTGACAGGTTATAACACTGAAGCTTTCTTT.

This clone is categorized as medium-sized. The chain joins TRBV2 to TRBJ1-2, with D tentatively TRBD1 (6 bases). The V gene's germline CDR1 is SNHLY and CDR2 FYNNEI. V dropped 3 bases and J dropped 2 bases, with 10 bases sitting between them. The CDR3 consists of 14 residues. CDR3 DNA: TGTGCCAGCAGTGACGGGACACCCAACTATGGCTACACCTTC. Its protein product is CASSDGTPNYGYTF. Combining the CDR3 with reference TRBV2 and TRBJ1-2 gives the whole variable domain EPEVTQTPSHQVTQMGQEVILRCVPISNHLYFYWYRQILGQKVEFLVSFYNNEISEKSEIFDDQFSVERPDGSNFTLKIRSTKLEDSAMYFCASSDGTPNYGYTFGSGTRLTVV.

The sample holds a few counts of this clone. This chain uses TRBV12-3 or TRBV12-4 with TRBJ2-5, with TRBD2 as a possible D gene (5 bases). The length of the CDR3 is 15 residues. V lost 5 bases and J lost 0, with 13 bases in between. This CDR3 is CASSAPDWYQETQYF. Written as DNA, the CDR3 is TGTGCCAGCAGTGCCCCGGACTGGTACCAAGAGACCCAGTACTTC.

This clone occurred a few times. V usage is TRBV28 and J usage is TRBJ1-2; possible D gene TRBD1, 5 bases. V lost 10 bases, J lost 4 bases, and 16 bases lay in between. The CDR3 runs 13 residues. Germline CDR1 MDHEN, CDR2 SYDVKM. In DNA, the CDR3 is TGTGCCATCTCGACAGCCCAGGTCTATGGCTACACCTTC. Protein product: CAISTAQVYGYTF.

The V and J genes are TRBV3-1 and TRBJ2-7, with 7 bases identical to TRBD1. Germline-derived CDR1 and CDR2 are LGHDT and YNNKEL (reference sequence). Unmatched junction bases numbered 8, after V lost 4 bases and J lost 5 bases. The CDR3 totals 14 residues. The CDR3 sequence: CASSPTDRLHEQYF. The CDR3 bases are TGTGCCAGCAGCCCCACGGACAGGCTCCACGAGCAGTACTTC.

Only a few counts were recorded for this clone. The chain is built from TRBV28 and TRBJ1-2; unclear D gene. CDR3 length equals 12 residues. In germline, CDR1 is MDHEN, CDR2 SYDVKM. V was cut by 3 bases and J by 2 bases, with 4 bases left in between. This CDR3 reads CASSLVNYGYTF. CDR3 DNA: TGTGCCAGCAGTTTGGTAAACTATGGCTACACCTTC.

By proportion, this clone is medium-sized. This chain joins TRBV19 and TRBJ2-3; D is undetermined. This CDR3 is built from 15 residues. Trimming shortened V by 2 bases and J by 0 bases, and 9 bases separated the two germline ends. Germline V CDR1 and CDR2: LNHDA, SQIVND (reference sequence). CDR3 nucleotide sequence: TGTGCCAGTAGTATACAAGTAACTAGCACAGATACGCAGTATTTT. Translating gives CASSIQVTSTDTQYF.

The rearrangement links TRBV9 to TRBJ2-1; D is unclear. Germline CDR1 and CDR2: SGDLS and YYNGEE. Trimming removed 0 bases from V and 1 base from J, with 17 bases in between. The length of the CDR3 is 18 residues. The chain's CDR3 is CASSVVGTAPRSYNEQFF. CDR3 sequence (DNA): TGTGCCAGCAGCGTAGTCGGCACAGCTCCTAGGTCCTACAATGAGCAGTTCTTC.

Only a few counts were recorded for this clone. The CDR3 ends on some other residue instead of the conserved phenylalanine or tryptophan, so this is likely a read error. The V call is TRBV6-2 or TRBV6-3, the J call TRBJ2-3, with a tentative D call TRBD2 (6 bases). V lost 2 bases and J 8 bases, leaving 17 bases between the germline ends. Germline CDR1 and CDR2: MNHEY and SVGEGT. There are 15 residues in the CDR3. CDR3 residues: CASSYEGGIHSTQYL. For the CDR3, the DNA is TGTGCCAGCAGTTACGAGGGAGGCATACATAGTACGCAGTATCTT.

This clone is medium-sized within its sample. The rearrangement uses TRBV5-1 and TRBJ1-2; tentatively, D is TRBD1 (6 bases). The germline V and J ends were trimmed by 2 bases and 0 bases, with 11 bases remaining between them. CDR1 and CDR2 (germline): SGHRS, YFSETQ. The CDR3 runs 15 residues. The DNA of the CDR3 is TGCGCCAGCAGCTTCGGACAGTCCCCTAACTATGGCTACACCTTC. Protein: CASSFGQSPNYGYTF.

This sequence joins TRBV28 and TRBJ2-2; D unresolved. The CDR3 consists of 14 residues. CDR1 is MDHEN and CDR2 is SYDVKM in the germline V gene. Trimming shortened V by 9 bases and J by 8 bases, and 19 bases separated the two germline ends. The DNA for the CDR3 is TGTGCCAGAAGCCAGAATGAAGAGACGGGGGAGCTGTTTTTT. Translated: CARSQNEETGELFF.

The rearrangement links TRBV3-1 to TRBJ1-1; weak D call: TRBD1 (5 bases). CDR1 and CDR2 from the germline V gene are LGHDT and YNNKEL (reference sequence). This CDR3 region has 15 residues. Trimming shortened V by 5 bases and J by 5 bases, and 18 bases separated the two germline ends. CDR3 in DNA: TGTGCCAGCAGCACCCATGGGGGTCGAAAAACTGAAGCTTTCTTT. Its translation: CASSTHGGRKTEAFF.

With regard to this clone: Mismatch with germline at one junction end may stem from a read error. The same CDR3 also results from other DNA sequences found in this sample. The rearrangement uses TRBV28 and TRBJ1-2; D is ambiguous. Germline V gene sequence: CDR1 MDHEN, CDR2 SYDVKM. The CDR3 is 12 residues long. CDR3 nucleotides: TGTGCCAGCAGTTCCACGTCCAGCCGGTACACTTTC. Translated, it gives CASSSTSSRYTF.

This clone was counted a few times. The CDR3 sequence: CASRGSPGANVLTF. The DNA of the CDR3 is TGTGCCAGCAGGGGCAGCCCTGGGGCCAACGTCCTGACTTTC. The rearrangement joins TRBV2 to TRBJ2-6, with D unclear. The CDR3 sequence is 14 residues long. V was pared by 6 bases and J by 2 bases, with 8 bases between. Germline V gives CDR1 SNHLY, CDR2 FYNNEI.

This chain uses TRBV5-1 with TRBJ1-1, with D unresolved. CDR1 and CDR2 from the germline V gene are SGHRS and YFSETQ. Trimming cost V 0 bases and J 1 base, with 7 bases left between them. The CDR3 has 14 amino acids. CDR3 bases: TGCGCCAGCAGCTTGGAAGGGAGGAACACTGAAGCTTTCTTT. Its protein is CASSLEGRNTEAFF. The variable domain in full, completed from reference TRBV5-1 and TRBJ1-1, reads KAGVTQTPRYLIKTRGQQVTLSCSPISGHRSVSWYQQTPGQGLQFLFEYFSETQRNKGNFPGRFSGRQFSNSRSEMNVSTLELGDSALYLCASSLEGRNTEAFFGQGTRLTVV.

This clone was observed many times. The chain couples TRBV5-6 to TRBJ2-1; 12 bases are shared with TRBD2. This CDR3 is built from 15 residues. CDR1 and CDR2 from the germline V gene are SGHDT and YYEEEE. With 2 bases clipped from V and 8 bases from J, the junction kept 5 bases outside the gene matches. CDR3 sequence reads: CASSFLAGGRDEQFF. CDR3 DNA sequence: TGTGCCAGCAGCTTCCTAGCGGGAGGGAGGGATGAGCAGTTCTTC.

This clone qualifies as medium-sized (0.01 to 0.1%). The genes are TRBV27 and TRBJ1-1, with 12 bases that match TRBD1. Unmatched junction bases numbered 5, after V lost 5 bases and J lost 1 base. The CDR3 totals 16 residues. The germline CDR1 and CDR2 sequences are MNHEY and SMNVEV (reference sequence). As DNA, the CDR3 is TGTGCCAGCAGTCCCGGGACAGGGGGCCCGAACACTGAAGCTTTCTTT. Translated: CASSPGTGGPNTEAFF.